This TCR beta chain was obtained from a study of brain metastases from non-small cell lung cancer. Overall study results and limits: T-cell clones appeared expanded in 60% to 75% of brain metastases relative to matched primary tumors.

This CDR3 is built from 13 residues. V was clipped by 4 bases and J by 6 bases, with 9 bases between them. Germline V gene lookup returns CDR1 LGHDT and CDR2 YNNKEL (reference sequence). Notes on this clone: Its antigen is unidentified.

Clones were read by immunoSEQ multiplex PCR, and TCRdb kept only the in-frame ones, dropping some. Of around 2,700 clones in the sample, around 80% are singletons; the top ten hold 35% to 50%. The specimen was tissue from a brain metastasis. This chain links TRBV3-1 (or the pseudogene TRBV3-2) with TRBJ1-4, with no clear D. This clonotype was obtained from a donor aged 40 or over with non-small cell lung cancer. CDR3 amino acids: CASSPMIHEKLFF. In DNA, the CDR3 is TGTGCCAGCAGCCCTATGATACATGAAAAACTGTTTTTT.